The sequence of this T cell receptor (beta chain) was determined in a study of shared clonotypes between healthy human individuals. Study-level results: A handful of donors showed sharing of around 5.3% of naive CD4 clonotypes. Few donors restricted represented genetic and exposure-history diversity.

Worth noting for this clone: Its antigen is unknown.

The CDR3 has 16 residues. V was trimmed by 1 base and J by 6 bases, leaving 19 bases between them. The germline V gene encodes CDR1 LNHNV and CDR2 YYDKDF (reference sequence). The assay was immunoSEQ multiplex PCR, and TCRdb's table has in-frame clones only and misses some. The table shows about 730,000 clones, with over 55% occurring only once. This receptor was obtained from a woman younger than 45 in good health. Sequencing input: memory CD4+ T cells sorted from blood. Indicated subset: CD45RA-negative fraction. The chain recombines TRBV15 with TRBJ2-7; D is ambiguous. The CDR3: CATSRVRSSRPPEQYF. In DNA form, the CDR3 reads TGTGCCACCAGCAGAGTTCGTAGCAGTAGACCTCCCGAGCAGTACTTC.